The present entry profiles one T cell receptor beta chain with its context. Its antigen is still unknown. Base qualities are not recorded, but no much larger clone differs from it by a single base. TCRbeta CDR3 regions were amplified from genomic DNA using the immunoSEQ Assay, a bias-controlled multiplex PCR. As for the authors' bioinformatics: The number of nucleated cells in each sample was estimated by amplification of reference gene primers within the assay. Sequence reads were collapsed and filtered to measure the absolute abundance of every unique TCRbeta CDR3 rearrangement. For each sample, productive Simpson clonality was calculated as the square root of Simpson's diversity index across productive rearrangements. Entries here come from immuneACCESS through TCRdb and include only in-frame sequences with V and J called. Some clones fail to appear in such tables; in the studies checked, an unresolved V gene covers under half of the shortfall, and the cause of the remainder is unknown. V, J and clone size are those of that table, while D and trimming were read from the DNA. This sample gives around 180,000 clones in total; approximately 90% of them show up just once. Around 24% of the sample lies in the top ten.

This specimen belongs to a study of blood T cell repertoires in COVID-19 (dated by TCRdb to the early 2020s). General notes on the study: The collaborator samples originated in the United States, Italy and Spain and spanned the acute and convalescent phases of COVID-19. The material from the prospective study consisted of cDNA or gDNA derived from T cells, B-cell-depleted T cells, or PBMCs. The dataset comprised deeply sampled blood TCRbeta repertoires from subjects exposed to, actively infected with, or recovered from COVID-19. A freely available public database, intended as a resource for researchers studying the immune response to SARS-CoV-2, is where the repertoires were released. The samples were drawn from two sources: the first 160 participants of the ongoing ImmuneRACE study, and 1,000 to 1,500 subjects contributed by 6 global collaborators. Sample metadata almost always included a de-identified subject ID, COVID-19 status, age in years and sex. Where HLA class I and class II types were available, the types were taken from metadata supplied by the sample provider, not from assay-based typing.

The collaborating institutions used their own protocols to collect whole blood in K2EDTA tubes. For TCRbeta analysis, collaborators shipped samples in one of three forms: frozen whole blood, isolated PBMCs, or DNA extracted from either of those sample types. Findings and caveats that apply to the study as a whole: The quantity of clinical and demographic metadata differed by source and by participant and was supplied without curation.

The germline V gene (reference sequence) gives CDR1 as DFQATT and CDR2 as SNEGSKA. Trimming at the junction amounts to 5 bases on V and 7 bases on J, and the germline ends lie 8 bases apart. The CDR3 contains 11 residues, cysteine and phenylalanine counted. Only CDR3 DNA is held: 33 bases, read in frame from base 1. This clonotype was obtained from a man in his 60s with acute or convalescent COVID-19. Recombination connected TRBV20-1 to TRBJ2-2, and possibly TRBD1, on 6 matching bases. Material for sequencing was peripheral blood. The DNA is TGCAGTGCTTACAGGGACGGGGAGCTGTTTTTT. Its protein reads: CSAYRDGELFF.